This T cell receptor beta chain stems from a study of beta chain features in type 1 diabetes. Sequencing targeted expressed TCRB transcripts, as all isolated RNA had been reverse transcribed. The table came from immunoSEQ multiplex PCR; TCRdb's copy has only in-frame clones and leaves some out. The profile shows just over 450,000 clones, about 30% of them singletons. This CDR3 spans 13 amino acids. V dropped 2 bases and J dropped 1 base, with 5 bases sitting between them. Per germline, CDR1 MNHEY and CDR2 SMNVEV (reference sequence). This clone came up a few times. A heparinised blood draw that averaged roughly 120 mL was obtained once from each donor. CD45RO/CCR7/CD25/CD127/CD95/CD27 sorting isolated CD4+ naive, central memory, regulatory and stem cell-like memory cells.

The sequence came from a man aged 18 to 29 in good health. Sample: naive CD4+ T cells from blood. The rearrangement joins TRBV27 to TRBJ1-1; D is undetermined. The CDR3 region has the DNA TGTGCCAGCAGTTTACTGGAGAACACTGAAGCTTTCTTT. The encoded protein is CASSLLENTEAFF.